Following are 23 T cell receptor beta chains from one sample sequenced in a study of cytomegalovirus exposure and HLA in healthy donors. Clones were read by immunoSEQ multiplex PCR, and TCRdb kept only the in-frame ones, dropping some. The repertoire has about 53,000 clones, about 91% of them found once; the top ten carry about 1.5%. The sample was PBMCs. The receptors were gathered from a man aged 18 to 30 in good health and CMV-seronegative.

V is TRBV2 and J is TRBJ2-3; tentative D call: TRBD2 (5 bases). This CDR3 contains 16 residues. The V gene lost 7 bases and the J gene lost 0 bases, with 17 bases spanning the gap. Looked up from germline, CDR1 is SNHLY and CDR2 is FYNNEI. The CDR3 DNA is TGTGCCAGCATGAGCGGTTTCCAGCGGAGCACAGATACGCAGTATTTT. This codes for CASMSGFQRSTDTQYF.

The rearrangement joins TRBV11-2 to TRBJ1-1; D perhaps matches TRBD1 (5 bases). The germline V gene encodes CDR1 SGHAT and CDR2 FQNNGV. The germline V and J ends were trimmed by 5 bases and 0 bases, with 7 bases remaining between them. The CDR3 has 13 amino acids. CDR3 sequence: CASSPTVNTEAFF. The DNA of the CDR3 is TGTGCCAGCAGCCCGACAGTGAACACTGAAGCTTTCTTT.

V is TRBV27 and J is TRBJ2-7; 10 bases align to TRBD1. In germline, CDR1 is MNHEY, CDR2 SMNVEV (reference sequence). The trim removed 4 bases at V and 1 base at J, leaving 1 base unmatched. The CDR3 covers 14 residues. The CDR3 loop is CASSWGQGSYEQYF. DNA for the CDR3: TGTGCCAGCAGTTGGGGACAGGGGTCCTACGAGCAGTACTTC.

The chain uses TRBV7-2 and TRBJ1-3, with D possibly TRBD1 on 5 matching bases. The CDR3 sequence is 16 residues long. V was clipped by 2 bases and J by 0 bases, with 11 bases between them. Germline V gives CDR1 SGHTA, CDR2 FQGNSA. CDR3 sequence reads: CASSLLRGNSGNTIYF. Written as DNA, the CDR3 is TGTGCCAGCAGCTTACTTCGGGGGAACTCTGGAAACACCATATATTTT.

The chain recombines TRBV4-3 with TRBJ2-1; D ambiguous. The V end was cut by 4 bases, the J end by 6 bases, with 13 bases between. The CDR3 sequence is 14 residues long. CDR1 LGHNA and CDR2 YSLEER come from the germline V gene. The CDR3 sequence is CASSRESAPNEQFF. The CDR3 DNA reads as TGCGCCAGCAGCCGAGAGAGCGCTCCCAATGAGCAGTTCTTC.

This clone has a single count. The CDR3 nucleotides read TGTGCCAGCAGTGGGGGACTCGGCGATACGCAGTATTTT. Translation gives CASSGGLGDTQYF. The chain links TRBV28 to TRBJ2-3; D might be TRBD2 (6 bases). V was clipped by 5 bases and J by 6 bases, with 12 bases between them. There are 13 residues in the CDR3. CDR1 and CDR2 (germline): MDHEN, SYDVKM.

CDR3 residues: CASSPSGRPSYEQYF. CDR3 bases: TGTGCCAGCAGCCCCAGCGGGAGGCCCTCCTACGAGCAGTACTTC. This rearrangement joins TRBV28 to TRBJ2-7; 9 bases are a match to TRBD2. V lost 6 bases to trimming and J lost 0 bases; unmatched junction nucleotides: 6. There are 15 residues in the CDR3. Germline V gene sequence: CDR1 MDHEN, CDR2 SYDVKM.

The chain is built from TRBV5-5 and TRBJ1-1, with TRBD1 matching 11 bases. Germline values: CDR1 SGHKS, CDR2 YYEKEE (reference sequence). The CDR3 loop spans 14 amino acids. V trimming: 4 bases; J trimming: 4 bases; junction bases outside the gene matches: 3. This CDR3 is CASSPGTGGTEAFF. CDR3 nucleotides: TGTGCCAGCAGCCCCGGGACAGGGGGCACTGAAGCTTTCTTT.

The rearrangement uses TRBV27 and TRBJ2-7; 9 bases are shared with TRBD2. V lost 4 bases to trimming and J lost 2 bases; unmatched junction nucleotides: 21. Germline lookup yields CDR1 MNHEY and CDR2 SMNVEV (reference sequence). This CDR3 comprises 20 residues. CDR3 sequence reads: CASSSRQTGFSTSGTYEQYF. The CDR3 bases are TGTGCCAGCAGTTCCCGTCAGACAGGCTTTTCGACTAGCGGAACCTACGAGCAGTACTTC.

The V gene is TRBV7-9, the J gene TRBJ2-7; 8 nucleotides agree with TRBD2. The CDR3 has 15 amino acids. The V segment lost 0 bases and the J segment 5 bases; nucleotides outside the gene matches: 6. Germline-derived CDR1 and CDR2 are SEHNR and FQNEAQ (reference sequence). For the CDR3, the DNA is TGTGCCAGCAGCTTAGCGGGCCAGCGGGAGAACGAGCAGTACTTC. It yields the protein CASSLAGQRENEQYF.

This chain uses TRBV5-4 with TRBJ2-2; D is unresolved. V lost 0 bases and J lost 1, with 7 bases in between. The V gene's germline CDR1 is SGHNT and CDR2 YYREEE (reference sequence). The CDR3 covers 15 residues. The CDR3 DNA sequence: TGTGCCAGCAGCTTGGGAGGTCGGAACACCGGGGAGCTGTTTTTT. It is translated as CASSLGGRNTGELFF.

This chain connects TRBV4-1 to TRBJ2-7, with a possible D match to TRBD2 (5 bases). Trimming left V 1 base short and J 3 bases short, with 13 bases between. Germline loops: CDR1 MGHRA, CDR2 YSYEKL. This CDR3 spans 15 amino acids. This chain's CDR3 is CASSQVTRDGYEQYF. For the CDR3, the DNA is TGCGCCAGCAGCCAAGTTACTAGGGATGGCTACGAGCAGTACTTC.

The V gene is TRBV7-2, the J gene TRBJ2-3, with TRBD2 identical over 14 bases. Germline loops: CDR1 SGHTA, CDR2 FQGNSA. J lost 1 base, V lost 8 bases, and 2 bases had no gene match. The CDR3 consists of 15 residues. CDR3 DNA sequence: TGTGCCAGCGGGACTAGCGGGAGCGGCACAGATACGCAGTATTTT. This encodes CASGTSGSGTDTQYF.

The sample holds a few counts of this clone. The V and J genes are TRBV6-4 and TRBJ2-1; 8 nucleotides line up with TRBD2. Looked up from germline, CDR1 is MRHNA and CDR2 is SNTAGT. The V and J ends lost 0 bases and 5 bases, in that order; junction bases with no gene match: 3. There are 15 residues in the CDR3. The CDR3 sequence is CASSDSTGGNNEQFF. Here the CDR3 DNA reads TGTGCCAGCAGTGACTCTACGGGAGGGAACAATGAGCAGTTCTTC.

This clone occurred once. The V gene is TRBV7-9, the J gene TRBJ2-2; a possible D gene is TRBD2 (5 bases). The CDR3 is 16 residues long. CDR1 and CDR2 (germline): SEHNR, FQNEAQ (reference sequence). V shed 0 bases and J shed 4 bases, with 12 bases lying between them. The CDR3 loop reads CASSLALGLSTGELFF. The CDR3 DNA reads TGTGCCAGCAGCTTAGCGCTCGGACTGAGCACCGGGGAGCTGTTTTTT.

This chain joins TRBV6-1 and TRBJ1-1; the D gene is possibly TRBD1 (5 bases). V was pared by 2 bases and J by 5 bases, with 12 bases between. CDR3 length: 14 amino acids. CDR1 is MNHNS and CDR2 is SASEGT in the germline V gene. The CDR3 DNA sequence: TGTGCCAGCAGTGAAATCAACAGGCCGACTGAAGCTTTCTTT. It yields the protein CASSEINRPTEAFF.

This chain joins TRBV27 and TRBJ2-7, with TRBD2 identical over 9 bases. The germline V gene encodes CDR1 MNHEY and CDR2 SMNVEV (reference sequence). Germline trimming cut 6 bases from V and 0 bases from J; bases unmatched to any gene: 6. The CDR3 contains 15 residues. The CDR3 sequence: CASRGTSRSSYEQYF. The CDR3 DNA is TGTGCCAGCAGGGGGACTAGCAGGAGCTCCTACGAGCAGTACTTC.

CDR3 protein: CASSQDRRSGRRQFF. CDR3 coding DNA: TGCGCCAGCAGCCAAGATCGGCGGAGCGGGAGACGACAGTTCTTC. The chain links TRBV4-3 to TRBJ2-1; TRBD2 matches 8 bases. The CDR3 is made up of 15 amino acids. The J segment lost 13 bases and the V segment lost 0 bases, leaving 11 bases of the junction unmatched. Germline CDR1 and CDR2: LGHNA and YSLEER.

This clone has just a few counts. This chain links TRBV7-9 with TRBJ2-7; D may be TRBD1 (6 bases). The germline gives CDR1 SEHNR, CDR2 FQNEAQ (reference sequence). The CDR3 length is 15 residues. Between the trimmed V and J ends, which lost 3 bases and 0 bases, there was a span of 12 bases. Here the CDR3 reads CASSFGQGPSYEQYF. CDR3 DNA sequence: TGTGCCAGCAGCTTCGGGCAGGGGCCCTCCTACGAGCAGTACTTC.

The CDR3 region has the DNA TGTGCCAGCAGCTCAGGAGGGCTGGCGCGCGAGCAGTACTTC. This translates into CASSSGGLAREQYF. The chain has TRBV28 and TRBJ2-7; tentatively, D is TRBD2 (6 bases). Trimming left V 6 bases short and J 6 bases short, with 18 bases between. CDR3 size: 14 residues. Germline-derived CDR1 and CDR2 are MDHEN and SYDVKM.

V is TRBV28 and J is TRBJ2-2; 7 positions match TRBD1. CDR3 size: 15 residues. V was clipped by 2 bases and J by 6 bases; unmatched bases: 6. Germline assignment: CDR1 MDHEN and CDR2 SYDVKM. The DNA of the CDR3 is TGTGCCAGCAGTTTACCAACAGGGGCGGCCGGGGAGCTGTTTTTT. This translates into CASSLPTGAAGELFF. The variable domain in full, completed from reference TRBV28 and TRBJ2-2, reads DVKVTQSSRYLVKRTGEKVFLECVQDMDHENMFWYRQDPGLGLRLIYFSYDVKMKEKGDIPEGYSVSREKKERFSLILESASTNQTSMYLCASSLPTGAAGELFFGEGSRLTVL.

V gene TRBV7-9 combines with J gene TRBJ2-3; 9 bases are shared with TRBD2. CDR1 SEHNR and CDR2 FQNEAQ come from the germline V gene (reference sequence). This CDR3 comprises 13 residues. With 1 base clipped from V and 9 bases from J, the junction kept 2 bases outside the gene matches. For the CDR3, the DNA is TGTGCCAGCAGCTTAGGTCTAGCGGGGACGCAGTATTTT. It translates to CASSLGLAGTQYF.

The chain has TRBV4-2 and TRBJ2-2, with TRBD2 matching 12 bases. Looked up from germline, CDR1 is LGHNA and CDR2 is YNFKEQ. V gave up 0 bases and J gave up 1 base; unmatched junction bases: 15. The CDR3 totals 22 residues. The CDR3 is CASSQDFSKRASGRVNTGELFF. For the CDR3, the DNA is TGTGCCAGCAGCCAAGATTTTTCAAAGAGGGCTAGCGGGAGGGTGAACACCGGGGAGCTGTTTTTT.